This T cell receptor beta chain appears in the sequencing data of a study of T cells in Graves' hyperthyroidism and ophthalmopathy (dated by TCRdb to the late 2010s). Background for the entire study: Peripheral blood was sampled at the time of initial diagnosis, prior to any treatment. To identify distinguishing TCR V-J signatures, a discovery cohort of around 100 patients was used, comprising some 45 with Graves' ophthalmopathy and 57 with stable Graves' hyperthyroidism. Prospective prediction of ophthalmopathy was tested in an independent validation cohort consisting of 18 to 20 hyperthyroidism patients and 17 patients who later progressed to ophthalmopathy. The 75 to 100 discovery patients were randomly divided into training and test sets at a 7:3 ratio. In about six Graves' hyperthyroidism patients, the study also compared T-cell repertoires from thyroid tissue with T-cell repertoires from blood. After blood sampling, hyperthyroidism patients were treated with methimazole at a starting dose of 30 mg daily, and ophthalmopathy patients were treated with high-dose intravenous methylprednisolone. TCR Vbeta CDR3 sequencing of around 130 peripheral blood samples (more than 40 ophthalmopathy, roughly 72 hyperthyroidism and roughly 17 progressor patients) is reported in the paper. Points the paper makes about the study in general: A model built on a 13 V-J signature distinguished ophthalmopathy from stable hyperthyroidism, reaching around 88% sensitivity and around 81% specificity in cross-validation and 80%/75% in testing. Sample size was not statistically predetermined, and blinding of investigators to group allocation was not performed. Blood samples also contained most of the expanded thyroid clonotypes (frequency above 0.001), which suggests that blood repertoires may reflect thyroid immune responses. During validation, the model predicted progression to ophthalmopathy a median of approximately six months ahead of onset, with around 70% sensitivity and 72% to 85% specificity.

There are many counts of this clonotype. The specificity of this receptor is unknown. Base qualities are not recorded, but no much larger clone differs from it by a single base. Stable Graves' hyperthyroidism was defined as the absence of progression to ophthalmopathy over 18 months of follow-up. Hyperthyroidism patients were newly diagnosed, with disease duration under 2 months, and aged 18 to 65 years. The study excluded patients with uncontrolled infections, other autoimmune diseases, pregnancy or lactation. Diagnoses were based on clinical symptoms, serum thyroxine and TRAb, thyroid ultrasound and orbital computed tomography. PBMCs were isolated from about 9.2 ml of fresh peripheral blood by Ficoll-Paque density gradient centrifugation. Trizol reagent was used to extract total RNA, and RNA quality was then checked on an Agilent 2100 Bioanalyzer. The TCR beta CDR3 regions were amplified from the RNA transcripts. A first-round RT-PCR of the TCR CDR3 used the HTBI primer set with the Qiagen OneStep RT-PCR kit. Libraries were constructed in a second round of multiplex PCR, after which size selection and purification were performed. The libraries were sequenced on an Illumina HiSeq2000 using paired-end 100 bp reads. The source study handled its data this way. Raw data were processed with SOAPnuke, discarding reads with adapters, uncalled bases, mean Phred below 15, or no exact constant-primer or identifier match. High-quality paired reads were merged using COPE v1.2.5, and each unique nucleotide sequence was defined as a clonotype. MiTCR v1.1 was used to align the clonotypes against IMGT TRBV, TRBD and TRBJ reference segments. Analysis was restricted to V-J combinations with a frequency above 0.0001, which covered roughly 99% of repertoires. The TCS score was defined as the ratio of F50 (clonal expansion) to E x V (chaos), calculated using BLOSUM62-based TCRdist between CDR3 peptides within each V-J. Welch's t-statistics and random forest reduced roughly 540 V-J features to 13, which were used in a naive Bayes classifier (R e1071). TCRdb passed the public sequencing reads through fastp at Q25 and MiXCR, retaining productive beta sequences. CDR3 protein sequences are deduplicated, and each keeps its most common genes and DNA. The authors' filters were not applied to this entry. The sample data list approximately 600,000 distinct CDR3 sequences, and around 15% of these were observed just once. The ten biggest clones cover 3.8% of the sample.

Sequences LGHDT (CDR1) and YNNKEL (CDR2) are obtained from the germline V gene (reference sequence). Trimming takes 2 bases off V and 7 bases off J; junction bases not matched to a gene: 5. The CDR3 goes from the cysteine to the phenylalanine over 14 residues. This entry keeps only the CDR3 DNA: 42 bases, framed from base 1. Input material: blood. The sequence joins TRBV3-1 to TRBJ2-7; 10 junctional bases match TRBD1. This receptor was taken from a woman aged 30 to 39 with Graves' hyperthyroidism. The nucleotides are TGTGCCAGCAGCCAAAGGACAGGGGGGGAAGAGCAGTACTTC. Its translation is CASSQRTGGEEQYF.